The subject of this entry is one T cell receptor (beta chain). The CDR3 length is 13 residues. The ends were cut back, 6 bases at V and 8 bases at J, with 13 bases in the middle. The sample comes from a study of blood T cell repertoires in COVID-19. Background on the study: PBMCs, B-cell-depleted T cells, or T cells provided the cDNA or gDNA that made up the material.

In the source study's methods: Reference gene primers were amplified, and this amplification served to estimate nucleated cell counts. The method was immunoSEQ multiplex PCR; TCRdb's version includes in-frame clones alone and lacks a portion of them. Clone size and the V and J calls come from that table; the DNA yielded D and trimming. The sample carries 99,000 or so clones, around 90% recorded once. It was during active infection that Seattle patients were enrolled and then longitudinally followed. Sequencing was performed on peripheral blood. This receptor was taken from a man between 50 and 59 years old with COVID-19, enrolled during active disease. The V call is TRBV12-3 or TRBV12-4, the J call TRBJ1-4; D unresolved. The CDR3 sequence is CASRVGEGEKLFF. CDR3 DNA sequence: TGTGCCAGCAGGGTCGGGGAAGGCGAAAAACTGTTTTTT.